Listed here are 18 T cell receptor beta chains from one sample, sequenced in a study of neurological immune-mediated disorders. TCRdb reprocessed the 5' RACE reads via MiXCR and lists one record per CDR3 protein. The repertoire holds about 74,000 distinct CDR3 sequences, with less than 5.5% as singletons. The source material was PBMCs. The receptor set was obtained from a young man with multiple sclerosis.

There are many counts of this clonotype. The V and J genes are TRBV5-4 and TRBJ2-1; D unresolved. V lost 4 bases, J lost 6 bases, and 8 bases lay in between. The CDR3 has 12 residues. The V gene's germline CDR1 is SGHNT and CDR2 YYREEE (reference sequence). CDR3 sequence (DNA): TGTGCCAGCAGCCATCCAGGCAATGAGCAGTTCTTC. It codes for CASSHPGNEQFF. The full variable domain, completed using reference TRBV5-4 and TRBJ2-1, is ETGVTQSPTHLIKTRGQQVTLRCSSQSGHNTVSWYQQALGQGPQFIFQYYREEENGRGNFPPRFSGLQFPNYSSELNVNALELDDSALYLCASSHPGNEQFFGPGTRLTVL.

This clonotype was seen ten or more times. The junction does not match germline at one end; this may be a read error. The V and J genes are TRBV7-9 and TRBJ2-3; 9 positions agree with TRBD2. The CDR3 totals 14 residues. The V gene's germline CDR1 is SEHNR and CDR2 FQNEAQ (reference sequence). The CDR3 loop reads CASGFSGRIDTQYF. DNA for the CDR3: TGTGCCAGCGGCTTTAGCGGGAGAATAGATACGCAGTATTTT.

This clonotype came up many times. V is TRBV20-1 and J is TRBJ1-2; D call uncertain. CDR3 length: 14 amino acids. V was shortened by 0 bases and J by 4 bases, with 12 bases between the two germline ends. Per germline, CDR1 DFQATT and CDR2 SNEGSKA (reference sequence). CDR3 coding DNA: TGCAGTGCTAGAGACCGTAGGGTCCCCTATGGCTACACCTTC. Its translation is CSARDRRVPYGYTF.

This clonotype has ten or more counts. CDR3 amino acids: CASSSGLADITGELFF. DNA for the CDR3: TGTGCCAGCAGTTCGGGACTAGCGGATATCACCGGGGAGCTGTTTTTT. V and J are TRBV7-2 and TRBJ2-2; TRBD2 matches 11 bases. Trimming took 6 bases from V and 4 from J; bases not matched to a gene: 7. The germline gives CDR1 SGHTA, CDR2 FQGNSA. The CDR3 has 16 amino acids.

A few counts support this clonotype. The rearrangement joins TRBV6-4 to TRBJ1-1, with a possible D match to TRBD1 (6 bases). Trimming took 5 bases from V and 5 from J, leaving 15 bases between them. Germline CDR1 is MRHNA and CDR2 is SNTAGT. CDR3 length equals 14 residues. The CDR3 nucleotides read TGTGCCAGCAGTTCGCAGGGGATGAGTACTGAAGCTTTCTTT. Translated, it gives CASSSQGMSTEAFF.

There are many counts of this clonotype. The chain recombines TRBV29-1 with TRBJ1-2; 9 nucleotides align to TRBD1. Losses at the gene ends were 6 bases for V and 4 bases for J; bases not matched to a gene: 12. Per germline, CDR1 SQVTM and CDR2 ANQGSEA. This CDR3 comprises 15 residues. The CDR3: CSVRPPGQGPYGYTF. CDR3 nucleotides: TGCAGCGTGCGACCCCCGGGACAGGGCCCCTATGGCTACACCTTC.

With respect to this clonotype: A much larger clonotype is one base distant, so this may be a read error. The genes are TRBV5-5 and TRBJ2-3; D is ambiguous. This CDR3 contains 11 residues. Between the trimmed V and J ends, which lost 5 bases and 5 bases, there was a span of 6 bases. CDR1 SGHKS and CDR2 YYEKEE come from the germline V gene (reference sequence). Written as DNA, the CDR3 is TGTGCCAGCAGATTGAGAGATACGCAGTATTTT. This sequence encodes CASRLRDTQYF.

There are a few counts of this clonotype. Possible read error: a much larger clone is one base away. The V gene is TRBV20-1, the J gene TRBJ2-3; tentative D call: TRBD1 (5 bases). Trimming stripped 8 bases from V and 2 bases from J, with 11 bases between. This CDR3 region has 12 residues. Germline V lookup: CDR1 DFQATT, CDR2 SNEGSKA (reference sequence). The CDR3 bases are TGCAGTACGGACACCGACACAGATACGCAGTATTTT. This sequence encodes CSTDTDTDTQYF.

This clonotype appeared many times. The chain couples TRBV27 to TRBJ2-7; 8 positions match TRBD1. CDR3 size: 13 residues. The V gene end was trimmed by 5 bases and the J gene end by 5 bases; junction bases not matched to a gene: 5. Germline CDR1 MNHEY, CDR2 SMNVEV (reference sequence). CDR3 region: CASSHQGAHEQYF. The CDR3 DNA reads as TGTGCCAGCAGTCACCAGGGGGCTCACGAGCAGTACTTC.

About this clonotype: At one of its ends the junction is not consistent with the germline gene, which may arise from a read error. CDR3 coding DNA: TGCAGTGCTTCCGGGACGCGTAGTTCACCCCTCAACTTT. Translation gives CSASGTRSSPLNF. The V call is TRBV20-1, the J call TRBJ1-6; D might be TRBD1 (5 bases). The CDR3 sequence is 13 residues long. From germline, CDR1 is DFQATT and CDR2 SNEGSKA (reference sequence).

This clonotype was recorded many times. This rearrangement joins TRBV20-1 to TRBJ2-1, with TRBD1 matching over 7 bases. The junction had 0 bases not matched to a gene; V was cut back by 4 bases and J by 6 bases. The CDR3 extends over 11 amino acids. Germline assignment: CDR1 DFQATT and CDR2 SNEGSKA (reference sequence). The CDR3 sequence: CSATGGNEQFF. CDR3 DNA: TGCAGTGCTACAGGGGGCAATGAGCAGTTCTTC.

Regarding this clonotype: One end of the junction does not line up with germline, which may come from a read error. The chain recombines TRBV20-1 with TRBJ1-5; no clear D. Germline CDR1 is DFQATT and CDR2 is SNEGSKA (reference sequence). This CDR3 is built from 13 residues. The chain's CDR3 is CSARDTGSQPQNF. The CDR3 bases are TGCAGTGCTAGAGATACGGGTAGTCAGCCCCAGAATTTT.

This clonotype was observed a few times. CDR3 DNA: TGTGCCAGCAGTCGGACAGGGGATCAGCCCCAGCATTTT. This gives the protein CASSRTGDQPQHF. The rearrangement joins TRBV2 to TRBJ1-5, with 9 nucleotides matching TRBD1. With V trimmed by 5 bases and J by 5 bases, 1 base remained unmatched. Germline CDR1 is SNHLY and CDR2 is FYNNEI. The CDR3 contains 13 residues.

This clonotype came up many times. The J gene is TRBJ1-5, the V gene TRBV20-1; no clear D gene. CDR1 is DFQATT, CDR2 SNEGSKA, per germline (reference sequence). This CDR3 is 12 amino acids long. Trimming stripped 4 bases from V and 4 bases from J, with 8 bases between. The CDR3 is CSAMDGNQPQHF. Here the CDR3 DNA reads TGCAGTGCTATGGACGGAAATCAGCCCCAGCATTTT.

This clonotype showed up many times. DNA for the CDR3: TGTGCCAGCAGCTTATCGCACTTACAACAAGAGACCCAGTACTTC. The encoded protein is CASSLSHLQQETQYF. This chain links TRBV11-2 with TRBJ2-5; D is uncertain. Trimming left V 2 bases short and J 2 bases short, with 12 bases between. Per the germline V gene, CDR1 is SGHAT and CDR2 is FQNNGV. This CDR3 contains 15 residues.

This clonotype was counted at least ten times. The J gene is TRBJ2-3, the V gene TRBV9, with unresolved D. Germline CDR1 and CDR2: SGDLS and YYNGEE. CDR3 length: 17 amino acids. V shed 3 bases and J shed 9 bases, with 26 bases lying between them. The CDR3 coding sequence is TGTGCCAGCAGCGGCTCTGGCCTAGACTTTACAGTCGTAACGCAGTATTTT. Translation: CASSGSGLDFTVVTQYF.

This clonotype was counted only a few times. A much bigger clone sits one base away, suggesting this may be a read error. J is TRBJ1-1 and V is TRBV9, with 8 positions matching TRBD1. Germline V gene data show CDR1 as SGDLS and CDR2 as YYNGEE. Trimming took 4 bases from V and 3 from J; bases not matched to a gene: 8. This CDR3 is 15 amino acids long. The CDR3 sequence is CASSSQGATDTEAFF. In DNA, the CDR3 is TGTGCCAGCAGCAGCCAGGGGGCCACGGACACTGAAGCTTTCTTT.

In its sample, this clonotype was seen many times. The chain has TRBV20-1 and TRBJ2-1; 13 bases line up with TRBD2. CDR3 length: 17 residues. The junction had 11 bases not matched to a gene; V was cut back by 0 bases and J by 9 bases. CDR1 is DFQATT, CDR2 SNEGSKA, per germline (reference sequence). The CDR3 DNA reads TGCAGTGCTAGAGATCGACGACTAGCGGGGGGTCTCGCTGAGCAGTTCTTC. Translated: CSARDRRLAGGLAEQFF.